Presented here are 18 T cell receptor beta chains from one specimen sequenced in a study of blood T cell repertoires in COVID-19. Method: immunoSEQ multiplex PCR; TCRdb's copy keeps in-frame clones and lacks some. The sample lists under 200,000 clones; about 80% were seen once. The sequenced material came from peripheral blood. Receptor source: a man in his 70s with active or convalescent COVID-19.

The chain employs TRBV11-2 and TRBJ1-1; no reliable D call. Looked up from germline, CDR1 is SGHAT and CDR2 is FQNNGV. V shed 4 bases and J shed 4 bases, with 13 bases lying between them. The CDR3 length is 14 residues. The CDR3: CASSSPRGSTEAFF. CDR3 in DNA: TGTGCCAGCAGCTCACCCCGAGGGAGCACTGAAGCTTTCTTT.

V gene TRBV12-3 or TRBV12-4 combines with J gene TRBJ1-5; D uncertain. CDR3 length equals 13 residues. V lost 3 bases and J 8 bases, leaving 11 bases between the germline ends. As DNA, the CDR3 is TGTGCCAGCAGTTTGGGCCTGGATGAGCCCCAGCATTTT. It specifies CASSLGLDEPQHF.

V is TRBV6-1 and J is TRBJ2-7; 8 bases map to TRBD2. The V gene end was trimmed by 3 bases and the J gene end by 4 bases; junction bases not matched to a gene: 5. This CDR3 spans 14 amino acids. Per the germline V gene, CDR1 is MNHNS and CDR2 is SASEGT. CDR3 protein: CASSDPGRGYEQYF. For the CDR3, the DNA is TGTGCCAGCAGTGACCCCGGGAGGGGATACGAGCAGTACTTC.

This sequence joins TRBV7-9 and TRBJ1-1; TRBD1 might be the D (5 bases). The V gene's germline CDR1 is SEHNR and CDR2 FQNEAQ (reference sequence). Trimming cost V 1 base and J 7 bases, with 13 bases left between them. CDR3 length equals 14 residues. The CDR3 DNA follows: TGTGCCAGCAGCTTAGGACAGTCACATGATGAAGCTTTCTTT. The encoded protein is CASSLGQSHDEAFF.

The rearrangement links TRBV15 to TRBJ1-1, with 7 bases identical to TRBD1. This CDR3 is built from 15 residues. Germline lookup yields CDR1 LNHNV and CDR2 YYDKDF (reference sequence). V gave up 1 base and J gave up 2 bases; unmatched junction bases: 4. CDR3 DNA: TGTGCCACCAGCAGAGCCCGACAGGGAAACACTGAAGCTTTCTTT. This gives the protein CATSRARQGNTEAFF.

V and J are TRBV2 and TRBJ2-6; D perhaps matches TRBD1 (5 bases). Trimming cost V 8 bases and J 7 bases, with 18 bases left between them. CDR3 length: 15 residues. Per germline, CDR1 SNHLY and CDR2 FYNNEI. In DNA form, the CDR3 reads TGTGCCAGCTCTTATAGGGGATCCAAAGCCAACGTCCTGACTTTC. Its translation: CASSYRGSKANVLTF.

V and J are TRBV15 and TRBJ1-1, with TRBD1 identical over 9 bases. J lost 8 bases, V lost 5 bases, and 9 bases had no gene match. This CDR3 region has 14 residues. Germline V lookup: CDR1 LNHNV, CDR2 YYDKDF (reference sequence). The CDR3 reads CATSGQGFGVEAFF. The CDR3, as DNA: TGTGCCACCAGCGGACAGGGGTTCGGGGTCGAAGCTTTCTTT. The whole variable domain, filled in from reference TRBV15 and TRBJ1-1, reads DAMVIQNPRYQVTQFGKPVTLSCSQTLNHNVMYWYQQKSSQAPKLLFHYYDKDFNNEADTPDNFQSRRPNTSFCFLDIRSPGLGDTAMYLCATSGQGFGVEAFFGQGTRLTVV.

This chain connects TRBV9 to TRBJ1-1, with unresolved D. Germline CDR1 SGDLS, CDR2 YYNGEE. The V end lost 3 bases, the J end lost 1 base, and 13 bases lay between the germline ends. The CDR3 has 15 amino acids. In DNA, the CDR3 is TGTGCCAGCAGCGCCGGCGGAGGACGGAACACTGAAGCTTTCTTT. Residues: CASSAGGGRNTEAFF.

The genes are TRBV2 and TRBJ1-5; unclear D gene. CDR3 size: 13 residues. V lost 7 bases and J 0 bases, leaving 7 bases between the germline ends. The V gene's germline CDR1 is SNHLY and CDR2 FYNNEI. The CDR3 bases are TGTGCCAGCAATGATATTAGCAATCAGCCCCAGCATTTT. Translated: CASNDISNQPQHF.

The chain links TRBV18 to TRBJ2-7; TRBD1 matches 10 bases. V gave up 5 bases and J gave up 6 bases; unmatched junction bases: 4. CDR1 is KGHSH and CDR2 is LQKENI in the germline V gene. This CDR3 contains 13 residues. CDR3 sequence: CASSVTGGAEQYF. The CDR3 DNA is TGTGCCAGCTCAGTGACAGGGGGCGCCGAGCAGTACTTC.

This chain uses TRBV9 with TRBJ1-1; D call uncertain. Per germline, CDR1 SGDLS and CDR2 YYNGEE. The CDR3 has 16 residues. V gave up 4 bases and J gave up 0 bases, with 16 bases separating them. The CDR3 sequence: CASSQPRGALNTEAFF. Written as DNA, the CDR3 is TGTGCCAGCAGCCAACCTCGAGGCGCTCTGAACACTGAAGCTTTCTTT. The full variable domain, rest sourced from reference TRBV9 and TRBJ1-1, is DSGVTQTPKHLITATGQRVTLRCSPRSGDLSVYWYQQSLDQGLQFLIQYYNGEERAKGNILERFSAQQFPDLHSELNLSSLELGDSALYFCASSQPRGALNTEAFFGQGTRLTVV.

The J gene is TRBJ2-3, the V gene TRBV14; TRBD2 matches 11 bases. In germline, CDR1 is SGHDN, CDR2 FVKESK. The CDR3 totals 17 residues. V lost 4 bases and J lost 0; bases outside the gene matches: 6. The DNA of the CDR3 is TGTGCCAGCAGCCGAGGGCCTAGCGGGGGGAGCACAGATACGCAGTATTTT. Its translation is CASSRGPSGGSTDTQYF.

Comments on this clone: This same CDR3 is encoded by further DNA sequences in the sample. V gene TRBV7-2 combines with J gene TRBJ2-3, with TRBD2 identical over 10 bases. CDR1 and CDR2 (germline): SGHTA, FQGNSA. V was clipped by 3 bases and J by 1 base; unmatched bases: 4. The CDR3 covers 16 residues. The CDR3 bases are TGTGCCAGCAGCTTTTCTAGCGGGGGAGGCACAGATACGCAGTATTTT. As protein: CASSFSSGGGTDTQYF.

The CDR3 DNA reads as TGTGCCAGCAGCCAAGATATTGGCCGTATGGATGGCTACACCTTC. Its translation is CASSQDIGRMDGYTF. The chain has TRBV3-1 (or the pseudogene TRBV3-2) and TRBJ1-2; D is uncertain. The ends were cut back, 0 bases at V and 6 bases at J, with 14 bases in the middle. CDR1 is LGHDT, CDR2 YNNKEL, per germline (reference sequence). The CDR3 consists of 15 residues.

This clone was counted once. This chain connects TRBV3-1 (or the pseudogene TRBV3-2) to TRBJ2-1, with 9 bases matching TRBD2. The CDR3 is 15 residues long. V shed 3 bases and J 3 bases; nucleotides not matched to a gene: 3. Germline CDR1 reads LGHDT; CDR2 reads YNNKEL (reference sequence). Here the CDR3 DNA reads TGTGCCAGCAGCCAGAGCGGGGGGATCTACAATGAGCAGTTCTTC. Translation gives CASSQSGGIYNEQFF.

This chain joins TRBV18 and TRBJ1-1; D not resolved. V was clipped by 5 bases and J by 0 bases, with 7 bases between them. The CDR3 spans 13 residues. Germline V gives CDR1 KGHSH, CDR2 LQKENI. The chain's CDR3 is CASSESVNTEAFF. In DNA form, the CDR3 reads TGTGCCAGCTCAGAGAGTGTGAACACTGAAGCTTTCTTT. Full variable domain (remainder filled in from reference TRBV18 and TRBJ1-1): NAGVMQNPRHLVRRRGQEARLRCSPMKGHSHVYWYRQLPEEGLKFMVYLQKENIIDESGMPKERFSAEFPKEGPSILRIQQVVRGDSAAYFCASSESVNTEAFFGQGTRLTVV.

V usage is TRBV3-1 (or the pseudogene TRBV3-2) and J usage is TRBJ1-6; D gene unclear. Trimming took 1 base from V and 7 from J, leaving 20 bases between them. The germline V gene has CDR1 LGHDT and CDR2 YNNKEL (reference sequence). The CDR3 length is 18 residues. The CDR3 sequence: CASSQGTGVPPRNSPLHF. The CDR3 bases are TGTGCCAGCAGCCAAGGGACGGGAGTGCCACCCCGGAATTCACCCCTCCACTTT.

This clone was recorded only once. The chain carries TRBV5-1 and TRBJ2-1; the match to TRBD2 covers 7 bases. V lost 0 bases, J lost 6 bases, and 6 bases stayed unmatched. The germline V gene has CDR1 SGHRS and CDR2 YFSETQ. The CDR3 loop spans 15 amino acids. The CDR3 nucleotides are TGCGCCAGCAGCTTGGGGGGAGGGCCTTTCAATGAGCAGTTCTTC. This sequence encodes CASSLGGGPFNEQFF.